This T cell receptor (beta chain) was observed in a study of blood T cells in healthy people across ages. Combining a sample-barcoded 5' primer with a J-beta primer mix, a second PCR ran for about 7 to 12 cycles. TCRdb reprocessed the 5' RACE reads with MiXCR, giving one entry per CDR3 protein. The sample has fewer than 900,000 distinct CDR3 sequences, 36% seen once. The CDR3 is 10 residues long. Trimming removed 6 bases from V and 7 bases from J, with 8 bases in between. Germline-derived CDR1 and CDR2 are DFQATT and SNEGSKA (reference sequence). The TCR was taken from a man aged 18-30 years in good health. Sequenced: blood. The genes are TRBV20-1 and TRBJ2-3; D not resolved. The CDR3 DNA is TGCAGTGCAATGGGATATACGCAGTATTTT. This gives the protein CSAMGYTQYF.